The 18 T cell receptor beta chains below were found in one sample sequenced in a study of CD8 T cells in Susac syndrome. Reverse transcription of roughly 0.5 to 1 ug RNA was carried out with random hexamers. TCRdb re-analysed the immunoSEQ multiplex PCR reads in MiXCR, keeping a single row per CDR3 protein. The repertoire holds over 100,000 distinct CDR3 sequences, with under 95% as singletons. Sequencing used CD8+ T cells from PBMCs. Source of these receptors: a human donor in good health.

This clonotype was counted once. The CDR3 nucleotides read TGTGCCAGCAGTGGCGGACAGGAAAACACCATATATTTT. This encodes CASSGGQENTIYF. J is TRBJ1-3 and V is TRBV12-3 or TRBV12-4; 7 bases map to TRBD1. With 5 bases clipped from V and 6 bases from J, the junction kept 4 bases outside the gene matches. The CDR3 runs to 13 residues.

The rearrangement links TRBV3-1 to TRBJ2-1, with D possibly being TRBD2 (6 bases). This CDR3 comprises 12 residues. CDR1 is LGHDT and CDR2 is YNNKEL in the germline V gene (reference sequence). Trimming took 1 base from V and 12 from J, leaving 10 bases between them. The CDR3 reads CASSQGEEGQFF. Here the CDR3 DNA reads TGTGCCAGCAGCCAAGGGGAGGAGGGGCAGTTCTTC.

This chain links TRBV5-6 with TRBJ2-5, with 9 positions matching TRBD1. After removal of 4 bases from V and 5 bases from J, the junction contained 15 bases not matched to a gene. The germline V gene has CDR1 SGHDT and CDR2 YYEEEE. The CDR3 totals 17 residues. CDR3 sequence (DNA): TGTGCCAGCAGCCGGCCGACAGGGGGTTACTACGGGGAGACCCAGTACTTC. As protein: CASSRPTGGYYGETQYF.

The chain recombines TRBV25-1 with TRBJ2-2, with D tentatively TRBD1 or TRBD2 (6 bases each). From germline, CDR1 is MGHDK and CDR2 SYGVNS. The CDR3 is 15 residues long. Deletions cut 5 bases from V and 3 bases from J, with 13 bases between. The CDR3 is CASSQGLAYTGELFF. The CDR3 bases are TGTGCCAGCAGTCAGGGGCTAGCGTACACCGGGGAGCTGTTTTTT.

The rearrangement uses TRBV5-8 and TRBJ1-1; a possible D gene is TRBD1 (5 bases). Germline V gives CDR1 SGHTS, CDR2 YDEGEE. This CDR3 comprises 14 residues. The V end lost 4 bases, the J end lost 4 bases, and 14 bases lay between the germline ends. In DNA form, the CDR3 reads TGTGCCAGCAGCACGGATCAGAGGGGCACTGAAGCTTTCTTT. It translates to CASSTDQRGTEAFF. The whole variable domain, filled in from reference TRBV5-8 and TRBJ1-1, reads EAGVTQSPTHLIKTRGQQATLRCSPISGHTSVYWYQQALGLGLQFLLWYDEGEERNRGNFPPRFSGRQFPNYSSELNVNALELEDSALYLCASSTDQRGTEAFFGQGTRLTVV.

The chain uses TRBV9 and TRBJ2-7; no clear D gene. V lost 2 bases, J lost 3 bases, and 12 bases lay in between. Looked up from germline, CDR1 is SGDLS and CDR2 is YYNGEE. The length of the CDR3 is 14 residues. The CDR3 DNA is TGTGCCAGCAGCGTCGAAGACTTGGGCTACGAGCAGTACTTC. The encoded protein is CASSVEDLGYEQYF.

The CDR3 is CASGKTGQGNEKLFF. CDR3 sequence (DNA): TGTGCCAGCGGGAAAACGGGACAGGGGAATGAAAAACTGTTTTTT. The rearrangement links TRBV13 to TRBJ1-4, with TRBD1 matching over 10 bases. Looked up from germline, CDR1 is PRHDT and CDR2 is FYEKMQ (reference sequence). There are 15 residues in the CDR3. V lost 8 bases to trimming and J lost 5 bases; unmatched junction nucleotides: 8.

The chain joins TRBV29-1 to TRBJ1-5; D remains unclear. The CDR3 has 12 residues. Deletions cut 7 bases from V and 1 base from J, with 8 bases between. CDR1 and CDR2 from the germline V gene are SQVTM and ANQGSEA. The CDR3 DNA is TGCAGCGCCGGGGAAAGCAATCAGCCCCAGCATTTT. The encoded protein is CSAGESNQPQHF.

The J gene is TRBJ2-6, the V gene TRBV9; D ambiguous. The CDR3 is 15 residues long. V was clipped by 0 bases and J by 0 bases, with 4 bases between them. Per germline, CDR1 SGDLS and CDR2 YYNGEE. Here the CDR3 reads CASSVEDSGANVLTF. The CDR3 nucleotides are TGTGCCAGCAGCGTAGAGGACTCTGGGGCCAACGTCCTGACTTTC.

The J gene is TRBJ2-2, the V gene TRBV9; D is possibly TRBD1 (7 bases). Germline V gene data show CDR1 as SGDLS and CDR2 as YYNGEE. Trimming stripped 4 bases from V and 5 bases from J, with 9 bases between. The CDR3 is made up of 13 amino acids. The CDR3 sequence is CASSQGGTGELFF. In nucleotides, the CDR3 is TGTGCCAGCAGCCAGGGGGGAACCGGGGAGCTGTTTTTT.

The chain carries TRBV18 and TRBJ1-1; possible D gene TRBD1, 5 bases. The V end lost 1 base, the J end lost 0 bases, and 9 bases lay between the germline ends. The CDR3 is 15 residues long. Germline CDR1 reads KGHSH; CDR2 reads LQKENI. In nucleotides, the CDR3 is TGTGCCAGCTCACCACTGGTGGGGCTGAACACTGAAGCTTTCTTT. Protein: CASSPLVGLNTEAFF.

This rearrangement joins TRBV27 to TRBJ2-3, with 9 positions matching TRBD2. There are 14 residues in the CDR3. The J segment lost 6 bases and the V segment lost 4 bases, leaving 5 bases of the junction unmatched. Germline CDR1 MNHEY, CDR2 SMNVEV (reference sequence). The CDR3 is CASSSSGDFDTQYF. The CDR3 bases are TGTGCCAGCAGTTCTAGCGGGGATTTCGATACGCAGTATTTT.

V usage is TRBV19 and J usage is TRBJ1-1; 8 bases map to TRBD1. This CDR3 contains 16 residues. Germline V gene lookup returns CDR1 LNHDA and CDR2 SQIVND (reference sequence). The trim removed 8 bases at V and 6 bases at J, leaving 17 bases unmatched. The CDR3 nucleotides are TGTGCCAGTGTACTACCGGGACAGGTCGGTAGGTCTGAAGCTTTCTTT. Translating it yields CASVLPGQVGRSEAFF.

The chain links TRBV28 to TRBJ1-2, with D tentatively TRBD1 (5 bases). The CDR3 consists of 14 residues. Trimming took 2 bases from V and 4 from J, leaving 11 bases between them. Germline loops: CDR1 MDHEN, CDR2 SYDVKM. CDR3 DNA: TGTGCCAGCAGTTTAACTAGGGGAGTCTATGGCTACACCTTC. It specifies CASSLTRGVYGYTF.

This clonotype was picked up a small number of times. This chain uses TRBV7-9 with TRBJ2-2, with a possible D match to TRBD2 (6 bases). The CDR3 totals 15 residues. Per germline, CDR1 SEHNR and CDR2 FQNEAQ (reference sequence). V lost 5 bases to trimming and J lost 3 bases, with 13 bases between them. CDR3 region: CASSPPGLDTGELFF. In nucleotides, the CDR3 is TGTGCCAGCAGCCCTCCGGGACTTGACACCGGGGAGCTGTTTTTT.

The chain joins TRBV6-2 or TRBV6-3 to TRBJ2-1; the D is unclear. Trimming pared 1 base from V and 6 bases from J, leaving 4 bases between. The CDR3 length is 12 residues. The germline CDR1 and CDR2 sequences are MNHEY and SVGEGT. CDR3 residues: CASSYLFNEQFF. The CDR3 nucleotides read TGTGCCAGCAGTTACTTATTCAATGAGCAGTTCTTC.

J is TRBJ1-5 and V is TRBV12-3 or TRBV12-4, with 7 bases that match TRBD1. The CDR3 covers 15 residues. V gave up 5 bases and J gave up 7 bases; unmatched junction bases: 11. CDR3 residues: CASSQGGAGGQPQHF. CDR3 in DNA: TGTGCCAGCAGTCAAGGGGGGGCAGGGGGACAGCCCCAGCATTTT.

CDR3 bases: TGCGCCAGCAGCACTTCGAACACTGAAGCTTTCTTT. Its protein product is CASSTSNTEAFF. V is TRBV5-1 and J is TRBJ1-1; D is ambiguous. V was clipped by 4 bases and J by 1 base, with 5 bases between them. This CDR3 is built from 12 residues. Germline V lookup: CDR1 SGHRS, CDR2 YFSETQ.